The subject of this entry is one TCR beta chain. In the authors' workflow: Reference gene primer amplification gave estimated nucleated cell counts. TCRdb keeps only in-frame clones here, not all; method: immunoSEQ multiplex PCR. V and J calls and clone size are as listed in that table; D and trimming were resolved from the DNA. The data contain about 150,000 clones, roughly four fifths of them singletons. The sample originates from a study of blood T cell repertoires in COVID-19. Looking at the study overall: Samples came from the United States, Italy and Spain, spanning acute and convalescent COVID-19. From T cells, B-cell-depleted T cells, or PBMCs came the material, which was cDNA or gDNA.

V shed 4 bases, J shed 7 bases, and the junction held 11 bases outside the gene matches. Germline V gene lookup returns CDR1 SGHRS and CDR2 YFSETQ. This CDR3 region has 16 residues. J is TRBJ1-6 and V is TRBV5-1; 7 nucleotides agree with TRBD1. Sequenced sample: peripheral blood. This TCR derives from a human donor with acute or convalescent COVID-19. The donor label of this sample is uncertain. CDR3 loop: CASSALQGSGNSPLHF. The CDR3, as DNA: TGCGCCAGCAGCGCCTTACAGGGGTCGGGAAATTCACCCCTCCACTTT. Complete variable domain (other parts from reference TRBV5-1 and TRBJ1-6): KAGVTQTPRYLIKTRGQQVTLSCSPISGHRSVSWYQQTPGQGLQFLFEYFSETQRNKGNFPGRFSGRQFSNSRSEMNVSTLELGDSALYLCASSALQGSGNSPLHFGNGTRLTVT.